The clone carrying this T cell receptor (beta chain) was observed at least ten times. Its specificity is not known. Unique molecular identifiers featured in each of the TCR beta cDNA libraries. TCRdb called the PCR reads again in MiXCR, with one record for every CDR3 protein. The sample gives roughly 170,000 distinct CDR3 sequences, approximately 30% of which show up once; over 1.2% is in the top ten. The sample is drawn from a study of post-analysis software for immune sequencing data. Notes on the study in general: Roughly 5 TRBV segments were significantly more frequent in patients than in controls. TRBV5-6, TRBV5-1 and TRBV20-1 were among these segments.

The CDR3 sequence is 18 residues long. Trimming took 5 bases from V and 4 from J; bases not matched to a gene: 17. The germline CDR1 and CDR2 sequences are SQVTM and ANQGSEA. This chain links TRBV29-1 with TRBJ2-5, with 12 bases matching TRBD2. Sequencing was carried out using blood. This TCR came from a girl between 5 and 17 years old with multiple sclerosis. The CDR3 DNA reads as TGCAGCGTTCCAAGAGAGTCTGCCCTACTAGCGGGAGGAGAGACCCAGTACTTC. It translates to CSVPRESALLAGGETQYF. Drawing the rest from reference TRBV29-1 and TRBJ2-5, the complete variable domain is SAVISQKPSRDICQRGTSLTIQCQVDSQVTMMFWYRQQPGQSLTLIATANQGSEATYESGFVIDKFPISRPNLTFSTLTVSNMSPEDSSIYLCSVPRESALLAGGETQYFGPGTRLLVL.